This T cell receptor (beta chain) was sequenced for a study of blood T cells in healthy people across ages (dated by TCRdb to about 2015). Concerning the study at large: In model experiments, template switching captured roughly one uniquely barcoded TCR beta cDNA molecule for every two T cells. The study measured age-related changes in TCR beta repertoire diversity using deep sequencing normalized with unique cDNA molecular identifiers. Four age groups were formed from the donors: young (average approximately 15 years), middle-aged (approximately 41), aged (62) and long-lived (82). The study analyzed two additional independent replicas of 1 million unique cDNA reads from the same blood draw for two donors, one aged 18 to 30 and one aged 80 or older.

V is clipped by 7 bases and J by 0 bases, and the sequence between their germline boundaries is 17 bases long. The CDR3 measures 16 amino acids from cysteine to phenylalanine. The kept DNA is CDR3 alone, 48 bases in frame from the first base. The donors were a few dozen Caucasian individuals from Russia, aged 6 to 90 years, who were systemically healthy. Roughly 10 milliliters of peripheral blood were drawn from each donor into EDTA-treated Vacutainer tubes. Ficoll-Paque density-gradient centrifugation was used to isolate PBMCs, with at least 7 million per sample. Trizol reagent was used to extract total RNA from the PBMCs, yielding at least 5.5 micrograms per sample. For every donor, flow cytometry on a PBMC aliquot measured the percentage of naive CD45RAhigh/CD27high T cells. Library generation was performed with 5' RACE. The sample was run on an Illumina HiSeq 2500. The second PCR ran for roughly 7 to 12 cycles and used a J-beta primer mix along with a sample-barcoded 5' primer. A template-switch 5' adaptor carrying 12 random nucleotides introduced a unique molecular identifier onto each TCR beta cDNA molecule. Each sample yielded at least 3 million CDR3-containing paired-end reads. All of the RNA was converted into first-strand cDNA using the Mint cDNA synthesis kit, with a TRBC-specific oligonucleotide serving as the primer. Following uracil-DNA glycosylase treatment, all cDNA underwent a first 18-cycle PCR with the universal primers M1SS and BC2_uni_R. The source study handled its data this way. For normalization, 1 million high-quality reads were randomly selected from each sample, with every read carrying a distinct molecular identifier. Reads with shared molecular identifiers were discarded instead of being binned into consensus sequences. MiTCR, set to a Q25 quality threshold and the strictest error-elimination algorithm, was used for CDR3 identification, clonotype clustering and error correction. A nonparametric unseen species model using Euler transformation provided a lower-bound estimate of total TCR beta diversity. TCRdb passed the public sequencing reads through fastp at Q25 and MiXCR, retaining productive beta sequences. One record per CDR3 amino acid sequence lists the most common genes and DNA. These V and J calls rely on TCRdb rather than the paper's analysis. This sample lists approximately 960,000 distinct CDR3 sequences; around 29% were detected once. The ten largest clones capture about a tenth of the sample.

The paper's findings and limits, for the study overall: Because profiling used bulk unsorted PBMCs, naive and antigen-experienced compartments could not be compared conclusively. A strong correlation was found between observed TCR beta diversity and the percentage of naive T cells measured by flow cytometry. Donor CMV infection status was unknown, potentially confounding age-related changes in expanded clonotypes. Estimates of total diversity based on one million sequenced T cells were considered lower bounds and underestimates. Compared with the aged group, more naive CD4+ T cells, fewer expanded clones and increased TCR diversity were shown by the long-lived group, suggesting age selection. As age increased, observed TCR beta diversity per million T cells dropped in a roughly linear way, and a significant reduction was already evident by age about 40.

Ten or more counts support this clonotype. It has no known antigen specificity. Per-base quality was not reported, and no clone a single base away is much larger than it. The data were also submitted as part of a second study, on T cells of mothers and their children. Per the second study: The donors were nine systemically healthy Caucasian individuals, made up of three mothers and their six children. cDNA synthesis consumed the entire amount of extracted RNA, loaded at approximately 1.6 ug RNA in each 15 ul reaction. In the second PCR, sample barcodes and 2-4 random nucleotides were introduced via the M1S primer. Each mother yielded over 9.5 million TCR beta CDR3 reads and each child 3 million to 3.5 million reads. In both related and unrelated pairs, thymic selection shapes the output of TCR recombination in a similar way, with inherited differences having only a minor effect. Normalized repertoire overlap was always slightly but never significantly higher in related than unrelated mother-child pairs. No persistent microchimeric T cell clones were detected, at a sensitivity of roughly 100 clones per million clonotypes. To look for features that set related mother-child pairs apart from unrelated individuals, the researchers ran deep NGS to compare the TCR beta repertoires of mothers and children. Mothers averaged roughly 40 +/- 4 years of age and children averaged around 11 +/- 4 years. After adapters were ligated using NEBNext reagents, the libraries underwent 100+100 nt paired-end sequencing on an Illumina HiSeq 2000. To avoid cross-contamination, the mother libraries and the child libraries were prepared a month apart and sequenced in separate runs. Between roughly 450,000 and 2,000,000 distinct TCR beta clonotypes were identified per donor. Naive TCR beta clonotypes were estimated from low-frequency clonotypes matched to each donor's FACS-determined naive share, without sorting.

The V gene is TRBV12-3 or TRBV12-4 and the J gene is TRBJ2-3; possibly the D gene is TRBD1, per 6 matching bases. The sample consisted of blood. This receptor was taken from a woman in her 40s in good health. The CDR3 protein is CASKPGQLYSTDTQYF. The bases are TGTGCCAGCAAACCAGGACAGCTATATAGCACAGATACGCAGTATTTT.